Presented here are 8 T cell receptor beta chains from one specimen sequenced in a study of blood T cells in healthy people across ages. Using a J-beta primer mix together with a sample-barcoded 5' primer, a second PCR was run for 7 to 11 cycles. MiXCR, applied by TCRdb to the 5' RACE reads, yields one record per CDR3 protein. Found here are under 1 million distinct CDR3 sequences, roughly 44% of them singletons; the top ten hold under 20%. Sequencing input: blood. The source of these receptors is a man in his sixties in good health.

A word on this clonotype: A read error may account for a junction end that differs from germline. The chain uses TRBV15 and TRBJ2-3, with 7 bases fitting TRBD1. Germline V gene lookup returns CDR1 LNHNV and CDR2 YYDKDF (reference sequence). The CDR3 loop spans 14 amino acids. The CDR3 sequence: CATSRELGTDTHYF. The DNA for the CDR3 is TGTGCCACCAGCAGAGAGCTGGGGACAGATACGCACTATTTT.

The chain recombines TRBV7-8 with TRBJ1-5; no firm D call. This CDR3 spans 14 amino acids. Trimming took 2 bases from V and 3 from J, leaving 8 bases between them. Germline CDR1 and CDR2: SGHVS and FQNEAQ. The CDR3 here is CASSLTQTNQPQHF. DNA of the CDR3: TGTGCCAGCAGCTTAACGCAGACCAATCAGCCCCAGCATTTT.

The genes are TRBV4-3 and TRBJ1-1; D is perhaps TRBD1 (6 bases). Germline V gives CDR1 LGHNA, CDR2 YSLEER. Trimming shortened V by 0 bases and J by 0 bases, and 23 bases separated the two germline ends. This CDR3 spans 20 amino acids. CDR3 bases: TGCGCCAGCAGCCAAGACCCCCATAGGGGATTGAAGGGGGTGAACACTGAAGCTTTCTTT. It specifies CASSQDPHRGLKGVNTEAFF.

This clonotype was picked up a small number of times. This sequence joins TRBV6-2 or TRBV6-3 and TRBJ1-2; no clear D. Germline-derived CDR1 and CDR2 are MNHEY and SVGEGT. CDR3 length equals 15 residues. V lost 2 bases, J lost 4 bases, and 14 bases lay in between. CDR3 residues: CASSYQRPRAYGYTF. In DNA form, the CDR3 reads TGTGCCAGCAGTTACCAGAGACCGAGAGCCTATGGCTACACCTTC.

The CDR3 sequence is CASGKTSSYEQYF. DNA of the CDR3: TGTGCCAGCGGCAAGACTAGTTCCTACGAGCAGTACTTC. The V and J genes are TRBV7-9 and TRBJ2-7, with D possibly matching TRBD2 (6 bases). The germline gives CDR1 SEHNR, CDR2 FQNEAQ (reference sequence). V was pared by 8 bases and J by 1 base, with 12 bases between. The CDR3 has 13 residues.

In the case of this clonotype: A much larger clonotype is one base distant, so this may be a read error. It is likely a read error, because the conserved phenylalanine at the end of the CDR3 is missing. This chain connects TRBV12-3 or TRBV12-4 to TRBJ2-5; D remains ambiguous. V lost 6 bases and J 0 bases, leaving 2 bases between the germline ends. The CDR3 runs to 11 residues. The DNA of the CDR3 is TGTGCCAGCAGCTACCAAGAGACCCAGTACTGC. Encoded protein: CASSYQETQYC.

The V gene is TRBV7-8, the J gene TRBJ1-2; 8 bases are shared with TRBD1. This CDR3 spans 15 amino acids. J lost 8 bases, V lost 2 bases, and 10 bases had no gene match. Germline lookup yields CDR1 SGHVS and CDR2 FQNEAQ. The CDR3 coding sequence is TGTGCCAGCAGCTTACTCCCGGACAGGGATGGAGGCTACACCTTC. Protein sequence: CASSLLPDRDGGYTF.

This clonotype was seen more than once but under ten times. V and J are TRBV5-6 and TRBJ2-7, with D possibly being TRBD1 (6 bases). CDR3 length: 15 amino acids. Germline V gene sequence: CDR1 SGHDT, CDR2 YYEEEE. Trimming took off 2 bases at V and 2 bases at J, with 14 bases between the two ends. Here the CDR3 DNA reads TGTGCCAGCAGCTTAATGCCAGGGGCCACCTACGAGCAGTACTTC. Translated: CASSLMPGATYEQYF.